Described below is a single T cell receptor beta chain sequence and its context. The antigen remains undetermined. The ends were cut back, 10 bases at V and 7 bases at J, with 23 bases in the middle. The CDR3 runs to 15 residues. Germline assignment: CDR1 MDHEN and CDR2 SYDVKM. TCRdb keeps only in-frame clones here, not all; method: immunoSEQ multiplex PCR. The sample holds about 99,000 clones; 94% are singletons and the top ten take about 0.19%. This sample is drawn from a study of OX40 agonist ivuxolimab in advanced cancers. Study-wide results and caveats: Expanded clones tended on average to be more numerous among CD8+ T cells than CD4+. Low clonal expansion, among the lowest seen, marked partial responders at 0.1-3.0 mg/kg.

The source material was CD4+ or CD8+ T cells sorted from blood, sampled in a trial of the OX40 agonist ivuxolimab. The source is an adult with an advanced solid tumor such as melanoma, head and neck, liver or kidney cancer. The V and J genes are TRBV28 and TRBJ1-5, with D tentatively TRBD1 (6 bases). The CDR3 here is CATTPASQGYQPQHF. DNA of the CDR3: TGTGCCACCACACCCGCTTCTCAGGGGTACCAGCCCCAGCATTTT.